The 21 T cell receptor beta chains below all came from one sample that was sequenced in a study of T-cell reconstitution after alpha-beta-depleted transplantation in children. A library of TCRbeta sequences, prepared with unique molecular identifiers, was generated. TCRdb recomputed calls from the PCR reads with MiXCR, one row per CDR3 protein. This sample has approximately 83,000 distinct CDR3 sequences, with over 9% found just once. Sequenced material: PBMCs from the stem cell graft donor, taken from the stem cell graft. The receptors originated from a human donor who donated a stem cell graft to a child with inherited bone marrow failure.

In its sample, this clonotype was seen many times. The chain joins TRBV4-3 to TRBJ1-1; weak D call: TRBD1 (6 bases). This CDR3 spans 15 amino acids. V was clipped by 0 bases and J by 2 bases, with 10 bases between them. Looked up from germline, CDR1 is LGHNA and CDR2 is YSLEER. In DNA form, the CDR3 reads TGCGCCAGCAGCCAAGATCTAGGGGGTAACACTGAAGCTTTCTTT. Amino acids: CASSQDLGGNTEAFF.

This clonotype was detected many times. The chain recombines TRBV5-5 with TRBJ2-1, with 11 bases identical to TRBD2. The CDR3 runs 15 residues. CDR1 is SGHKS and CDR2 is YYEKEE in the germline V gene (reference sequence). The junction had 7 bases not matched to a gene; V was cut back by 7 bases and J by 4 bases. For the CDR3, the DNA is TGTGCCAGCTTTAGCGGGAGGGCGCGGTACAATGAGCAGTTCTTC. Translating gives CASFSGRARYNEQFF.

This clonotype occurred many times. This chain uses TRBV5-1 with TRBJ2-4; 15 bases fit TRBD2. V shed 3 bases and J 1 base; nucleotides not matched to a gene: 5. The CDR3 is 18 amino acids. CDR1 is SGHRS and CDR2 is YFSETQ in the germline V gene. The CDR3 protein is CASSSSGTSGRAKNIQYF. Here the CDR3 DNA reads TGCGCCAGCAGCTCCTCCGGGACTAGCGGGAGGGCCAAAAACATTCAGTACTTC. The full variable domain, with the rest looked up from reference TRBV5-1 and TRBJ2-4, is KAGVTQTPRYLIKTRGQQVTLSCSPISGHRSVSWYQQTPGQGLQFLFEYFSETQRNKGNFPGRFSGRQFSNSRSEMNVSTLELGDSALYLCASSSSGTSGRAKNIQYFGAGTRLSVL.

V and J are TRBV11-1 and TRBJ2-6; D unclear. CDR3 length: 16 residues. CDR1 SGHAT and CDR2 FQDESV come from the germline V gene (reference sequence). V shed 4 bases and J shed 1 base, with 11 bases lying between them. CDR3 region: CASSSNSESGANVLTF. The CDR3, as DNA: TGTGCCAGCAGCTCCAACTCGGAATCTGGGGCCAACGTCCTGACTTTC. Full variable domain (rest looked up from reference TRBV11-1 and TRBJ2-6): EAEVAQSPRYKITEKSQAVAFWCDPISGHATLYWYRQILGQGPELLVQFQDESVVDDSQLPKDRFSAERLKGVDSTLKIQPAELGDSAMYLCASSSNSESGANVLTFGAGSRLTVL.

The chain is built from TRBV28 and TRBJ1-1, with D possibly being TRBD1 (5 bases). The CDR3 is 12 amino acids. V lost 5 bases, J lost 3 bases, and 7 bases lay in between. Germline loops: CDR1 MDHEN, CDR2 SYDVKM. The chain's CDR3 is CASSGHHTEAFF. CDR3 nucleotides: TGTGCCAGCAGTGGACACCACACTGAAGCTTTCTTT.

This clonotype has ten or more counts. The J gene is TRBJ2-5, the V gene TRBV20-1; 11 bases match TRBD2. Per germline, CDR1 DFQATT and CDR2 SNEGSKA (reference sequence). The V gene end was trimmed by 5 bases and the J gene end by 0 bases; junction bases not matched to a gene: 5. The CDR3 is made up of 15 amino acids. CDR3 in amino acids: CSASWTSGHQETQYF. As DNA, the CDR3 is TGCAGTGCTTCCTGGACTAGCGGGCACCAAGAGACCCAGTACTTC.

Many counts were recorded for this clonotype. V usage is TRBV27 and J usage is TRBJ2-4, with 8 bases fitting TRBD2. From germline, CDR1 is MNHEY and CDR2 SMNVEV (reference sequence). J was trimmed by 4 bases and V by 6 bases; bases with no gene match: 11. The CDR3 sequence is 16 residues long. The CDR3 protein is CASSALRAGGKNIQYF. The CDR3 nucleotides are TGTGCCAGCAGCGCTTTAAGGGCGGGGGGAAAAAACATTCAGTACTTC.

This clonotype was found a few times. V gene TRBV4-3 combines with J gene TRBJ1-2; D not certain. Trimming removed 6 bases from V and 3 bases from J, with 11 bases in between. This CDR3 region has 13 residues. Germline values: CDR1 LGHNA, CDR2 YSLEER. CDR3 nucleotides: TGCGCCAGCAGAGCTACGGCGGACTATGGCTACACCTTC. It specifies CASRATADYGYTF.

This clonotype was detected a few times. This rearrangement joins TRBV30 to TRBJ1-1; D unresolved. V was shortened by 0 bases and J by 8 bases, with 7 bases between the two germline ends. Germline assignment: CDR1 GTSNPN and CDR2 SVGIG (reference sequence). CDR3 size: 11 residues. For the CDR3, the DNA is TGTGCCTGGAGTGTACAGTTAGAAGCTTTCTTT. This sequence encodes CAWSVQLEAFF.

This clonotype was seen at least ten times. The chain couples TRBV11-2 to TRBJ2-2; D gene unclear. The CDR3 has 13 residues. V lost 3 bases to trimming and J lost 0 bases, with 2 bases between them. Germline V gives CDR1 SGHAT, CDR2 FQNNGV. The CDR3 DNA sequence: TGTGCCAGCAGCTTTTCGAACACCGGGGAGCTGTTTTTT. Its protein is CASSFSNTGELFF.

There are many counts of this clonotype. This sequence joins TRBV5-6 and TRBJ2-1; the D call may be TRBD1 or TRBD2 (7 bases each). This CDR3 comprises 15 residues. Trimming took 0 bases from V and 8 from J, leaving 15 bases between them. Germline-derived CDR1 and CDR2 are SGHDT and YYEEEE. The CDR3 loop is CASSLVSGGGDEQFF. The CDR3 DNA reads TGTGCCAGCAGCTTGGTCTCAGGGGGGGGTGATGAGCAGTTCTTC.

This clonotype was recorded at least ten times. The gene calls are TRBV28 and TRBJ1-2, with D possibly being TRBD1 (6 bases). Trimming took 6 bases from V and 4 from J, leaving 15 bases between them. The CDR3 is 14 amino acids. Germline loops: CDR1 MDHEN, CDR2 SYDVKM. CDR3 DNA: TGTGCCAGCAGCCGGGGGGGGGACACCTATGGCTACACCTTC. Protein: CASSRGGDTYGYTF.

Many counts were recorded for this clonotype. The chain uses TRBV29-1 and TRBJ2-7; 7 nucleotides agree with TRBD1. The germline gives CDR1 SQVTM, CDR2 ANQGSEA. CDR3 length: 12 residues. The V segment lost 7 bases and the J segment 2 bases; nucleotides outside the gene matches: 5. The CDR3 coding sequence is TGCAGCGCCTCCGGGACAGCCTACGAGCAGTACTTC. Residues: CSASGTAYEQYF.

This clonotype was seen repeatedly, ten times or more. The V and J genes are TRBV2 and TRBJ1-1; D ambiguous. CDR3 size: 15 residues. The V end lost 0 bases, the J end lost 0 bases, and 8 bases lay between the germline ends. CDR1 and CDR2 (germline): SNHLY, FYNNEI. DNA for the CDR3: TGTGCCAGCAGTGAAGCGAGGGCAGTGAACACTGAAGCTTTCTTT. It is translated as CASSEARAVNTEAFF.

The table lists this clonotype with many counts. The chain couples TRBV5-1 to TRBJ2-2; 7 nucleotides agree with TRBD2. Germline values: CDR1 SGHRS, CDR2 YFSETQ. The trim removed 0 bases at V and 2 bases at J, leaving 7 bases unmatched. CDR3 length equals 17 residues. The CDR3 is CASSLGGLVLNTGELFF. DNA for the CDR3: TGCGCCAGCAGCTTGGGTGGACTAGTCCTTAACACCGGGGAGCTGTTTTTT.

Many counts were recorded for this clonotype. At one end, the junction sequence differs from germline, possibly due to a read error. V is TRBV5-5 and J is TRBJ2-7; the D gene is possibly TRBD2 (5 bases). The CDR3 spans 13 residues. CDR1 is SGHKS, CDR2 YYEKEE, per germline (reference sequence). CDR3 sequence: CASSRPTEDDQYF. CDR3 nucleotides: TGTGCCAGCAGCAGACCGACGGAGGACGATCAGTACTTC.

The sample holds many counts of this clonotype. The chain is built from TRBV5-1 and TRBJ1-1, with TRBD1 as a possible D gene (5 bases). The V end was cut by 4 bases, the J end by 1 base, with 8 bases between. The CDR3 covers 13 residues. The germline CDR1 and CDR2 sequences are SGHRS and YFSETQ. The CDR3 DNA is TGCGCCAGCAGCGTAGGGGAGAACACTGAAGCTTTCTTT. Residues: CASSVGENTEAFF.

This clonotype was seen ten or more times. The V gene is TRBV11-2, the J gene TRBJ1-1; D gene uncertain. The ends were cut back, 3 bases at V and 0 bases at J, with 11 bases in the middle. CDR1 and CDR2 (germline): SGHAT, FQNNGV. This CDR3 spans 15 amino acids. The CDR3 here is CASSFFGDMNTEAFF. The CDR3 coding sequence is TGTGCCAGCAGCTTCTTTGGGGATATGAACACTGAAGCTTTCTTT.

This clonotype was counted at least ten times. This chain connects TRBV20-1 to TRBJ1-1; 7 nucleotides match TRBD1. In germline, CDR1 is DFQATT, CDR2 SNEGSKA (reference sequence). The CDR3 consists of 15 residues. J was trimmed by 3 bases and V by 6 bases; bases with no gene match: 13. The chain's CDR3 is CSANGPGGKDTEAFF. The CDR3 DNA sequence: TGCAGTGCCAATGGCCCAGGGGGAAAGGACACTGAAGCTTTCTTT.

The chain recombines TRBV6-2 or TRBV6-3 with TRBJ2-1; D may be TRBD1 (5 bases). The CDR3 runs to 12 residues. Per germline, CDR1 MNHEY and CDR2 SVGEGT. V dropped 6 bases and J dropped 3 bases, with 6 bases sitting between them. The CDR3 region is CASSRVYNEQFF. CDR3 DNA sequence: TGTGCCAGCAGCAGGGTCTACAATGAGCAGTTCTTC.

In this sample, this clonotype is medium-sized (0.01 to 0.1%). V usage is TRBV7-9 and J usage is TRBJ2-1; 7 nucleotides align to TRBD2. The CDR3 extends over 15 amino acids. Per germline, CDR1 SEHNR and CDR2 FQNEAQ (reference sequence). The trim removed 8 bases at V and 9 bases at J, leaving 16 bases unmatched. The CDR3: CASRRGEGAPGEQFF. Here the CDR3 DNA reads TGTGCCAGCCGGCGAGGGGAGGGAGCCCCGGGTGAGCAGTTCTTC.